This entry describes one T cell receptor beta chain. These data are taken from a study of blood T cell repertoires in COVID-19. Study information: From the United States, Italy and Spain came samples of acute and convalescent COVID-19. Sources were T cells, B-cell-depleted T cells, or PBMCs; the material itself was cDNA or gDNA.

Methods used by the authors: Reference gene primer amplification gave nucleated cell count estimates. Profiled with immunoSEQ multiplex PCR; TCRdb holds only in-frame clones, not every one. V and J calls and clone size are those listed in that table; D and trimming were worked out from the DNA. The table records more than 100,000 clones, roughly 85% of them present only once. Source material: peripheral blood. This TCR was recovered from a man between 35 and 55 years old with acute or convalescent COVID-19.

CDR3 residues: CAWSGGRGSETQYF. CDR3 in DNA: TGTGCCTGGAGTGGGGGAAGGGGGAGTGAGACCCAGTACTTC. The V and J genes are TRBV30 and TRBJ2-5; weak D call: TRBD1 (6 bases). V lost 1 base and J lost 5, with 14 bases in between. The CDR3 is 14 amino acids. Germline CDR1 is GTSNPN and CDR2 is SVGIG (reference sequence).